This TCR beta chain was identified in a study of blood T cell repertoires in COVID-19. About the study: Sites across the United States, Italy and Spain contributed samples from acute and convalescent COVID-19. From T cells, B-cell-depleted T cells, or PBMCs came the material, which was cDNA or gDNA.

Trimming took 2 bases from V and 10 from J; bases not matched to a gene: 15. The CDR3 totals 18 residues. The germline V gene has CDR1 MNHEY and CDR2 SMNVEV (reference sequence). Clones were read by immunoSEQ multiplex PCR, and TCRdb kept only the in-frame ones, dropping some. This table holds roughly 200,000 clones, about 85% found once. Sequenced input: PBMCs or T cells enriched from blood (not recorded which). The chain joins TRBV27 to TRBJ1-6; 9 bases line up with TRBD1. The receptor was isolated from a man aged 35 to 55 who had recovered from COVID-19. In nucleotides, the CDR3 is TGTGCCAGCAGTTTAAGGGGGACAGGGAGGCTTCAGCCCTCACCCCTCCACTTT. It translates to CASSLRGTGRLQPSPLHF.